This TCR beta chain was documented in a study of response to subunit inactivated influenza vaccine. A few counts support this clonotype. Its target is unknown. Whole-study results and caveats: It was suggested by the authors that few new T cells are recruited by each seasonal influenza vaccination.

TCRdb ran MiXCR on the RT-PCR reads and lists one entry per CDR3 protein. The sample includes under 800,000 distinct CDR3 sequences, about 15% of them seen just once. This CDR3 is built from 14 residues. Germline trimming cut 4 bases from V and 7 bases from J; bases unmatched to any gene: 2. Per the germline V gene, CDR1 is SGHTA and CDR2 is FQGNSA. The sequence was collected from a man aged 50-60 years who received an inactivated influenza vaccine. The source was PBMCs from blood, collected roughly 2 weeks before vaccination. V is TRBV7-2 and J is TRBJ2-2; 11 positions match TRBD2. The CDR3 nucleotides are TGTGCCAGCAGCTCTACTAGCGGGGGCGGGGAGCTGTTTTTT. Translated, it gives CASSSTSGGGELFF.